The next 22 T cell receptor beta chains were all read from a single sample in a study of cytomegalovirus exposure and HLA in healthy donors. Method: immunoSEQ multiplex PCR; TCRdb's copy keeps in-frame clones and lacks some. This sample has about 150,000 clones; about 88% occur once, and the top ten carry around 22%. Sequences were obtained from PBMCs. Receptors were obtained from a man aged 18 to 29 in good health and CMV-seropositive.

This chain links TRBV7-2 with TRBJ2-5, with 7 bases lining up with TRBD1. The trim removed 6 bases at V and 2 bases at J, leaving 3 bases unmatched. CDR1 and CDR2 from the germline V gene are SGHTA and FQGNSA. This CDR3 spans 13 amino acids. CDR3 nucleotides: TGTGCCAGCAGGCGACAGGGACAAGAGACCCAGTACTTC. This gives the protein CASRRQGQETQYF.

The V and J genes are TRBV9 and TRBJ1-2; possibly TRBD1 for D (5 bases). The CDR3 is 14 residues long. Germline-derived CDR1 and CDR2 are SGDLS and YYNGEE. Trimming removed 2 bases at V and 5 bases at J, with 13 bases between. The DNA of the CDR3 is TGTGCCAGCAGCGTGGGAGGGGATGGGTATGGCTACACCTTC. This sequence encodes CASSVGGDGYGYTF.

The chain has TRBV27 and TRBJ1-1; 11 nucleotides agree with TRBD1. CDR1 and CDR2 (germline): MNHEY, SMNVEV (reference sequence). The trim removed 7 bases at V and 3 bases at J, leaving 4 bases unmatched. This CDR3 contains 14 residues. CDR3 in DNA: TGTGCCAGCAACCCGGGACAGGGGGACACTGAAGCTTTCTTT. Translation: CASNPGQGDTEAFF.

This clone was found many times. This sample includes further DNA sequences coding for the same CDR3. J is TRBJ2-7 and V is TRBV9; the match to TRBD1 covers 9 bases. CDR1 and CDR2 (germline): SGDLS, YYNGEE. CDR3 size: 15 residues. J was trimmed by 2 bases and V by 3 bases; bases with no gene match: 6. CDR3 bases: TGTGCCAGCAGCGGGGGACAGGGTGTTACCTACGAGCAGTACTTC. It yields the protein CASSGGQGVTYEQYF.

The CDR3 spells CASSAYNEQFF. The CDR3 coding sequence is TGTGCCAGCAGTGCATACAATGAGCAGTTCTTC. The gene calls are TRBV25-1 and TRBJ2-1; the D is unclear. With 4 bases removed from V and 4 bases from J, the gap between germline ends came to 2 bases. This CDR3 is built from 11 residues. Germline lookup yields CDR1 MGHDK and CDR2 SYGVNS.

J is TRBJ1-2 and V is TRBV6-1; 9 nucleotides line up with TRBD1. The CDR3 contains 14 residues. The trim removed 5 bases at V and 4 bases at J, leaving 5 bases unmatched. The germline V gene encodes CDR1 MNHNS and CDR2 SASEGT. The CDR3 region has the DNA TGTGCCAGCAGTTGGGACAGGGTTTCCTATGGCTACACCTTC. This codes for CASSWDRVSYGYTF.

V gene TRBV4-1 combines with J gene TRBJ2-5; a weak D match, TRBD2 (5 bases). Germline V gene data show CDR1 as MGHRA and CDR2 as YSYEKL. The CDR3 is 13 residues long. Deletions cut 1 base from V and 5 bases from J, with 8 bases between. The CDR3 region has the DNA TGCGCCAGCAGCCAAGGGACTGGGGAGACCCAGTACTTC. Translated, it gives CASSQGTGETQYF.

The chain uses TRBV10-1 and TRBJ1-5; 8 bases align to TRBD1. The CDR3 is 14 amino acids. Losses at the gene ends were 3 bases for V and 4 bases for J; bases not matched to a gene: 2. Germline V gives CDR1 WNHNN, CDR2 SYGVQD (reference sequence). The CDR3 DNA reads as TGCGCCAGCAGTGAAACAGGGGGAAATCAGCCCCAGCATTTT. Translated: CASSETGGNQPQHF.

The CDR3 DNA sequence: TGTGCCAGTAGAGAGTCTAGCTACAATGAGCAGTTCTTC. This sequence encodes CASRESSYNEQFF. The rearrangement links TRBV19 to TRBJ2-1; no clear D. The CDR3 spans 13 residues. Per germline, CDR1 LNHDA and CDR2 SQIVND (reference sequence). The V and J ends lost 6 bases and 3 bases respectively, with 9 bases between them.

This clone showed up just a few times. The chain uses TRBV4-1 and TRBJ1-3; D remains unclear. This CDR3 is 15 amino acids long. CDR1 and CDR2 from the germline V gene are MGHRA and YSYEKL. V gave up 3 bases and J gave up 4 bases, with 13 bases separating them. In DNA form, the CDR3 reads TGCGCCAGCAGCCAGGAGGGAAAGGGAGGAAACACCATATATTTT. Translation: CASSQEGKGGNTIYF.

This chain links TRBV7-2 with TRBJ2-3; no clear D. Germline CDR1 SGHTA, CDR2 FQGNSA. The CDR3 has 14 residues. The V gene lost 4 bases and the J gene lost 0 bases, with 8 bases spanning the gap. The CDR3 reads CASSSMTSTDTQYF. CDR3 coding DNA: TGTGCCAGCAGCTCAATGACAAGCACAGATACGCAGTATTTT.

The J gene is TRBJ2-3, the V gene TRBV7-2, with 15 bases matching TRBD2. Germline assignment: CDR1 SGHTA and CDR2 FQGNSA. The CDR3 extends over 18 amino acids. With V trimmed by 4 bases and J by 2 bases, 7 bases remained unmatched. CDR3 residues: CASSSGLAGGGFTDTQYF. The CDR3 DNA reads TGTGCCAGCAGCTCGGGACTAGCGGGAGGAGGATTCACAGATACGCAGTATTTT.

J is TRBJ1-2 and V is TRBV4-3; D may be TRBD1 (5 bases). V shed 1 base and J shed 4 bases, with 13 bases lying between them. Germline CDR1 LGHNA, CDR2 YSLEER. CDR3 length: 15 amino acids. In DNA, the CDR3 is TGCGCCAGCAGCCAAGTGGGGGGTTCGGGCTATGGCTACACCTTC. Encoded protein: CASSQVGGSGYGYTF.

The rearrangement links TRBV4-1 to TRBJ2-7; 8 bases are shared with TRBD1. The CDR3 has 16 residues. Germline V gives CDR1 MGHRA, CDR2 YSYEKL. With V trimmed by 3 bases and J by 1 base, 8 bases remained unmatched. In DNA, the CDR3 is TGCGCCAGCAGCCATCCCAACCGGGACAGGTCCTACGAGCAGTACTTC. It codes for CASSHPNRDRSYEQYF.

This clone appeared a single time. The chain employs TRBV5-5 and TRBJ2-1; no definite D call. The CDR3 contains 15 residues. Trimming took off 1 base at V and 0 bases at J, with 8 bases between the two ends. Germline V gene data show CDR1 as SGHKS and CDR2 as YYEKEE (reference sequence). The CDR3 DNA reads as TGTGCCAGCAGCTTGTACTTAAGCTCCTACAATGAGCAGTTCTTC. Encoded protein: CASSLYLSSYNEQFF.

The chain couples TRBV10-2 to TRBJ2-7; TRBD2 agrees at 11 bases. The V gene end was trimmed by 6 bases and the J gene end by 3 bases; junction bases not matched to a gene: 4. Germline lookup yields CDR1 WSHSY and CDR2 SAAADI. The CDR3 runs 14 residues. The CDR3 bases are TGCGCCAGCAGAGGGACTAGCGGAAGCTACGAGCAGTACTTC. The encoded protein is CASRGTSGSYEQYF.

The chain joins TRBV9 to TRBJ2-3, with TRBD2 matching 9 bases. This CDR3 region has 15 residues. The V segment lost 5 bases and the J segment 2 bases; nucleotides outside the gene matches: 6. Per germline, CDR1 SGDLS and CDR2 YYNGEE. The CDR3 DNA sequence: TGTGCCAGCAGTCGAGCGGGGGGAACCACAGATACGCAGTATTTT. Its translation is CASSRAGGTTDTQYF.

This chain uses TRBV5-1 with TRBJ2-3, with 10 bases fitting TRBD2. V shed 0 bases and J 3 bases; nucleotides not matched to a gene: 7. Germline CDR1 and CDR2: SGHRS and YFSETQ. This CDR3 region has 17 residues. CDR3 residues: CASSLGSGGFQTDTQYF. The DNA of the CDR3 is TGCGCCAGCAGCTTGGGTAGCGGGGGGTTTCAGACAGATACGCAGTATTTT.

The count of this clone is one. J is TRBJ1-1 and V is TRBV14, with no clear D. V lost 0 bases to trimming and J lost 3 bases, with 5 bases between them. CDR3 length: 13 amino acids. CDR1 is SGHDN, CDR2 FVKESK, per germline. The CDR3 DNA is TGTGCCAGCAGCCAAGAATTCTACACTGAAGCTTTCTTT. Translated, it gives CASSQEFYTEAFF.

A single count supports this clone. The V call is TRBV9, the J call TRBJ1-5; the D is unclear. The CDR3 length is 13 residues. Germline CDR1 reads SGDLS; CDR2 reads YYNGEE. Trimming took off 4 bases at V and 3 bases at J, with 8 bases between the two ends. In nucleotides, the CDR3 is TGTGCCAGCAGCTCTAGCCCCAATCAGCCCCAGCATTTT. Translation gives CASSSSPNQPQHF.

The V gene is TRBV11-2, the J gene TRBJ2-7; a weak D match, TRBD2 (5 bases). CDR1 is SGHAT, CDR2 FQNNGV, per germline. This CDR3 contains 14 residues. V dropped 5 bases and J dropped 2 bases, with 13 bases sitting between them. The CDR3 region has the DNA TGTGCCAGCAGCCCTTCACTAGACCCCTACGAGCAGTACTTC. Protein sequence: CASSPSLDPYEQYF.

The chain carries TRBV14 and TRBJ1-1; 7 positions agree with TRBD1. V lost 4 bases, J lost 2 bases, and 4 bases stayed unmatched. This CDR3 has 14 amino acids. CDR1 is SGHDN, CDR2 FVKESK, per germline. CDR3 sequence: CASSRDRVNTEAFF. The DNA of the CDR3 is TGTGCCAGCAGCCGCGACAGGGTAAACACTGAAGCTTTCTTT.